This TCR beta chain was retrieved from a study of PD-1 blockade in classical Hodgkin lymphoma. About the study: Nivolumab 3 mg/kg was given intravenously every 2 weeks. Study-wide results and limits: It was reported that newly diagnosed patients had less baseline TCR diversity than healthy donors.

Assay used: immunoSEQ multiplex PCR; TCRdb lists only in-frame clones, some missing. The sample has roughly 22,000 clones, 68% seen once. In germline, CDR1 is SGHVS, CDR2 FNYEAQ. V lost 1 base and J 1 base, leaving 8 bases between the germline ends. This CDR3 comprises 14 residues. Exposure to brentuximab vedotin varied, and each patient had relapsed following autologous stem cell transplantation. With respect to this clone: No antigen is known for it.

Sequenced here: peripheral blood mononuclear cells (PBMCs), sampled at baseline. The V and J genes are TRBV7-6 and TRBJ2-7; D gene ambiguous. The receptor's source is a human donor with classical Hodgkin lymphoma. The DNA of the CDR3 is TGTGCCAGCAGCTTAGGCCTGGAGTCCTACGAGCAGTACTTC. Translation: CASSLGLESYEQYF.